A selection of T cell receptor beta chains follows, all from one sample in a study of blood T cell repertoires in COVID-19. The table came from immunoSEQ multiplex PCR; TCRdb's copy has only in-frame clones and leaves some out. The sample has 90,000 to 110,000 clones; 85% to 90% are singletons. The sample comprised peripheral blood. The source is a human donor in a cohort sampled during active COVID-19. The CDR3 runs from the conserved cysteine through the conserved F or W. The D gene is left open where the match is weak. A clone size is listed for some rows: how often the clone was seen (once, few, many), or a class if it is expanded.

CDR3	DNA	V	J	D	size
CASSPARSGGARYNEQFF	TGTGCCAGCAGCCCCGCAAGGAGCGGGGGGGCTAGGTACAATGAGCAGTTCTTC	TRBV13	TRBJ2-1	TRBD2	-
CASSLILAGVDYEQFF	TGTGCCAGCAGCCTCATACTAGCGGGAGTAGACTATGAGCAGTTCTTC	TRBV2	TRBJ2-1	TRBD2	-
CASSVRGGTNYGYTF	TGTGCCAGCTCCGTCCGGGGGGGAACCAACTATGGCTACACCTTC	TRBV7-2	TRBJ1-2	-	-
CASSKGHSGNEQFF	TGTGCCAGCAGTAAAGGACACTCAGGTAATGAGCAGTTCTTC	TRBV2	TRBJ2-1	-	-
CASSEAVNQGSNQPQHF	TGTGCCAGCAGTGAAGCGGTGAATCAGGGTAGCAATCAGCCCCAGCATTTT	TRBV6-1	TRBJ1-5	-	-
CASTYGDREEKLFF	TGTGCCAGCACCTACGGGGACAGGGAAGAAAAACTGTTTTTT	TRBV7-9	TRBJ1-4	TRBD1	-
CASSMSGSGTDTQYF	TGTGCCAGTAGTATGAGCGGGTCGGGCACAGATACGCAGTATTTT	TRBV19	TRBJ2-3	-	-
CASSIVGSGRVRSSYNEQFF	TGTGCCAGTAGTATAGTCGGTAGCGGGAGGGTTAGGAGCTCCTACAATGAGCAGTTCTTC	TRBV19	TRBJ2-1	TRBD2	-
CASSPGTNNEKLFF	TGTGCCAGCTCACCTGGGACTAATAATGAAAAACTGTTTTTT	TRBV18	TRBJ1-4	-	-
CASMGVRSSGNTIYF	TGTGCCAGTATGGGAGTCAGGAGCTCTGGAAACACCATATATTTT	TRBV19	TRBJ1-3	-	-
CASSAGSATNEKLFF	TGTGCCAGCAGTGCGGGGAGCGCAACTAATGAAAAACTGTTTTTT	TRBV2	TRBJ1-4	-	-
CASSQDGENQPQHF	TGTGCCAGCAGCCAAGACGGGGAGAACCAGCCCCAGCATTTT	TRBV4-2	TRBJ1-5	-	-
CASSLGGVRVETQYF	TGTGCCAGCAGCTTGGGAGGAGTGCGGGTGGAGACCCAGTACTTC	TRBV7-2	TRBJ2-5	-	-
CASSSTPRDRGSYGYTF	TGTGCCAGTAGCTCCACTCCCCGGGACAGGGGTAGCTATGGCTACACCTTC	TRBV19	TRBJ1-2	TRBD1	once
CASSQDPTSGPYEQYF	TGTGCCAGCAGCCAAGATCCGACTAGCGGACCCTACGAGCAGTACTTC	TRBV4-2	TRBJ2-7	TRBD2	-
CATSSLRGQGDGYTF	TGTGCCACCAGCAGCCTAAGGGGACAGGGAGATGGCTACACCTTC	TRBV15	TRBJ1-2	TRBD1	-
CASRRGTNEKLFF	TGTGCCAGCCGCAGAGGGACTAATGAAAAACTGTTTTTT	TRBV19	TRBJ1-4	-	-
CASWGTGGIYEQYF	TGTGCCAGTTGGGGAACAGGGGGAATCTACGAGCAGTACTTC	TRBV27	TRBJ2-7	TRBD1	once
CASSPKLRGTGELFF	TGCGCCAGCAGCCCCAAGCTCAGGGGCACCGGGGAGCTGTTTTTT	TRBV4-3	TRBJ2-2	-	-
CASSPEGADPTDTQYF	TGTGCCAGCAGCCCCGAGGGGGCCGACCCCACAGATACGCAGTATTTT	TRBV5-8	TRBJ2-3	TRBD1	-
CAISESTRGLNEKLFF	TGTGCCATCAGTGAGTCGACTCGGGGACTTAATGAAAAACTGTTTTTT	TRBV10-3	TRBJ1-4	-	-
CASSLFGDRQNTGELFF	TGCGCCAGCAGCTTGTTTGGGGACAGACAGAACACCGGGGAGCTGTTTTTT	TRBV5-1	TRBJ2-2	TRBD1	-
CSVEDPTGPAETQYF	TGCAGCGTTGAAGACCCGACAGGTCCGGCGGAGACCCAGTACTTC	TRBV29-1	TRBJ2-5	-	once
CASGLDIHRGFF	TGTGCTAGTGGTTTGGACATTCACAGGGGCTTCTTT	TRBV12-5	TRBJ1-1	TRBD1	once
CASSIGTSGGWTDTQYF	TGTGCCAGTAGTATCGGGACTAGCGGGGGGTGGACAGATACGCAGTATTTT	TRBV19	TRBJ2-3	TRBD2	once
CASSIAGDRPYEQYF	TGTGCCAGTAGTATAGCGGGGGACAGACCCTACGAGCAGTACTTC	TRBV19	TRBJ2-7	-	-